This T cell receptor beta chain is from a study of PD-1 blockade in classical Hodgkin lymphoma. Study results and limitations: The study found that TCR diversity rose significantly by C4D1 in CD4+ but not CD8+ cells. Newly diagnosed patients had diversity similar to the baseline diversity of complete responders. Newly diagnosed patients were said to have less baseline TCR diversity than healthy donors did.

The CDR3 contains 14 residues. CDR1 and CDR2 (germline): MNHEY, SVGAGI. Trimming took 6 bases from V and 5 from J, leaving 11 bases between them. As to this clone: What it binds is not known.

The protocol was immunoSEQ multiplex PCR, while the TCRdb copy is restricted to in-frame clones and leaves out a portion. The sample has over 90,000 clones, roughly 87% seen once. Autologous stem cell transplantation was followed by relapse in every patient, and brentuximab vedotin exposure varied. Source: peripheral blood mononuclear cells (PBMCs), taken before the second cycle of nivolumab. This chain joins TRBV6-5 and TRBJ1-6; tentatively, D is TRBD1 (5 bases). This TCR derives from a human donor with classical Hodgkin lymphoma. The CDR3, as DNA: TGTGCCAGCAGCCGACAGTGGGATAATTCACCCCTCCACTTT. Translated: CASSRQWDNSPLHF.